One and the same sample provided the 12 T cell receptor beta chains below, sequenced in a study of shared clonotypes between healthy human individuals. TCRdb's table, derived via immunoSEQ multiplex PCR, lists solely in-frame clones and lacks some. The table has about 820,000 clones, around 92% seen once. CD45RO-negative CD8 cells positively selected for CCR7 made up the naive population, which excluded terminally differentiated effector memory CD45RA+ cells. Specimen: naive CD8+ T cells sorted from blood. These receptors were collected from a man aged 30 to 45 in good health.

The CDR3 nucleotides read TGTGCCACCAGCAGAGATCGGAGGTATGACACTGAAGCTTTCTTT. It is translated as CATSRDRRYDTEAFF. The V gene is TRBV15, the J gene TRBJ1-1; D remains unclear. The CDR3 covers 15 residues. With 0 bases removed from V and 3 bases from J, the gap between germline ends came to 11 bases. Germline V CDR1 and CDR2: LNHNV, YYDKDF (reference sequence).

This chain joins TRBV7-6 and TRBJ2-2; tentatively, D is TRBD1 or TRBD2 (5 bases each). There are 12 residues in the CDR3. V was pared by 3 bases and J by 6 bases, with 5 bases between. Per the germline V gene, CDR1 is SGHVS and CDR2 is FNYEAQ. CDR3 coding DNA: TGTGCCAGCAGCTTGGGACCCGGGGAGCTGTTTTTT. Amino acids: CASSLGPGELFF.

This chain connects TRBV12-1 to TRBJ1-2; TRBD1 was called by the table and not checked on the DNA. TRBV12-1 is designated a pseudogene. The CDR3 length is 12 residues. The CDR3 coding sequence is TGTGCCAGCAAGAAGGGGAACTATGGCTACACCTTC. Translating gives CASKKGNYGYTF.

The V and J genes are TRBV28 and TRBJ2-4; D is uncertain. The CDR3 length is 15 residues. CDR1 and CDR2 from the germline V gene are MDHEN and SYDVKM. The germline V and J ends were trimmed by 5 bases and 2 bases, with 13 bases remaining between them. CDR3 loop: CASSALMETKNIQYF. CDR3 nucleotide sequence: TGTGCCAGCAGTGCCCTGATGGAGACCAAAAACATTCAGTACTTC.

In the case of this clone: The sample carries other DNA sequences with the same CDR3. The rearrangement joins TRBV29-1 to TRBJ2-1; D is possibly TRBD2 (6 bases). In germline, CDR1 is SQVTM, CDR2 ANQGSEA. This CDR3 is 14 amino acids long. The V and J ends lost 3 bases and 3 bases respectively, with 12 bases between them. As DNA, the CDR3 is TGCAGCGTTGACTTAGCGGTCGGCTACAATGAGCAGTTCTTC. Translating it yields CSVDLAVGYNEQFF.

The gene calls are TRBV11-2 and TRBJ2-5, with TRBD1 matching 8 bases. Germline V gene data show CDR1 as SGHAT and CDR2 as FQNNGV. The CDR3 is made up of 13 amino acids. With 5 bases clipped from V and 9 bases from J, the junction kept 8 bases outside the gene matches. CDR3 in amino acids: CASSPSGGRSQYF. CDR3 bases: TGTGCCAGCAGCCCTTCAGGGGGCCGATCCCAGTACTTC.

This clone was found once. DNA for the CDR3: TGTGCCAGCAGCGCCCCGGGACTAGCACCCGGGGAGCAGTTCTTC. Amino acids: CASSAPGLAPGEQFF. The chain has TRBV5-5 and TRBJ2-1; 9 bases are a match to TRBD2. Losses at the gene ends were 4 bases for V and 10 bases for J; bases not matched to a gene: 12. In germline, CDR1 is SGHKS, CDR2 YYEKEE (reference sequence). The CDR3 is made up of 15 amino acids.

This clone was found once. In DNA form, the CDR3 reads TGTGCCAGTAGTATCAACCTAGCGGGAGGGAGTCCGAGGAGCGGGAAGCAGTATTTT. It encodes CASSINLAGGSPRSGKQYF. V gene TRBV19 combines with J gene TRBJ2-3, with 12 bases that match TRBD2. This CDR3 has 19 amino acids. Germline V lookup: CDR1 LNHDA, CDR2 SQIVND (reference sequence). The trim removed 3 bases at V and 11 bases at J, leaving 21 bases unmatched. Complete variable domain (other parts from reference TRBV19 and TRBJ2-3): DGGITQSPKYLFRKEGQNVTLSCEQNLNHDAMYWYRQDPGQGLRLIYYSQIVNDFQKGDIAEGYSVSREKKESFPLTVTSAQKNPTAFYLCASSINLAGGSPRSGKQYFGPGTRLTVL.

This clone was counted a single time. The CDR3 region has the DNA TGTGCCAGCAGGAACAGGGGGGTCAATGAAAAACTGTTTTTT. Translating gives CASRNRGVNEKLFF. The chain carries TRBV6-6 and TRBJ1-4; 8 nucleotides agree with TRBD1. CDR1 and CDR2 from the germline V gene are MNHNY and SVGAGI (reference sequence). With V trimmed by 6 bases and J by 5 bases, 5 bases remained unmatched. This CDR3 comprises 14 residues.

This clone showed up many times. This same CDR3 is encoded by further DNA sequences in the sample. CDR3 DNA sequence: TGTGCCAGCAGCTCCGACTCCTACGAGCAGTACTTC. It specifies CASSSDSYEQYF. The chain uses TRBV5-6 and TRBJ2-7; D ambiguous. The CDR3 is made up of 12 amino acids. Trimming removed 3 bases from V and 0 bases from J, with 4 bases in between. The V gene's germline CDR1 is SGHDT and CDR2 YYEEEE. The full variable domain, with the rest looked up from reference TRBV5-6 and TRBJ2-7, is DAGVTQSPTHLIKTRGQQVTLRCSPKSGHDTVSWYQQALGQGPQFIFQYYEEEERQRGNFPDRFSGHQFPNYSSELNVNALLLGDSALYLCASSSDSYEQYFGPGTRLTVT.

This clone has only one observation. The chain is built from TRBV18 and TRBJ2-1, with 8 bases lining up with TRBD2. With 4 bases clipped from V and 7 bases from J, the junction kept 6 bases outside the gene matches. Germline V gene data show CDR1 as KGHSH and CDR2 as LQKENI. This CDR3 spans 14 amino acids. The CDR3 is CASSLIRGGNEQFF. CDR3 in DNA: TGTGCCAGCTCACTCATTCGGGGGGGAAATGAGCAGTTCTTC.

This clone was counted once. The chain combines TRBV29-1 with TRBJ1-2, with a possible D match to TRBD1 (5 bases). The CDR3 is 12 amino acids. The ends were cut back, 4 bases at V and 7 bases at J, with 13 bases in the middle. Per germline, CDR1 SQVTM and CDR2 ANQGSEA. CDR3 protein: CSVVGLGGGYTF. The DNA for the CDR3 is TGCAGCGTTGTGGGGCTGGGTGGTGGCTACACCTTC.